This T cell receptor (beta chain) was identified during a study of a mutant IDH1 vaccine in newly diagnosed glioma. Study in general: Investigators started vaccination 4-6 weeks after radiotherapy alone, or with temozolomide cycles.

This CDR3 is built from 13 residues. Deletions cut 0 bases from V and 1 base from J, with 6 bases between. CDR1 is GTSNPN, CDR2 SVGIG, per germline (reference sequence). General study results and limits: Of the patients, 80% to 95% had vaccine-induced immune responses.

Points on this clone: As yet, its antigen is unknown.

The data were produced by immunoSEQ multiplex PCR, yet TCRdb's version contains in-frame clones alone and is incomplete. The sample holds approximately 26,000 clones, more than 65% seen once. Time point denoted: week 5, during vaccination. The content of each vaccine dose was 300 ug of mutant IDH1 20-mer peptide, and topical imiquimod accompanied it. The sequence came from a man in his forties or fifties with glioma. Some clones in this sample may be carry-over from other donors' samples. This sequence joins TRBV30 and TRBJ1-1, with unresolved D. The material was PBMCs, obtained from a glioma patient whose treatment included an IDH1 peptide vaccine. The CDR3, as DNA: TGTGCCTGGAGTGTAGGTAGGAACACTGAAGCTTTCTTT. Its translation is CAWSVGRNTEAFF.